Described below is a single T cell receptor beta chain sequence and its context. The data derive from a study of CD8 T cells in Susac syndrome. TCR beta sequencing was performed on blood CD8+ and CD4+ T cells. FACS was used to enrich TEMRA cells, whereas the CD8+ and CD4+ T cells were obtained by negative isolation. The CDR3 is 15 amino acids. The germline V gene has CDR1 SGHNT and CDR2 YYREEE (reference sequence). J lost 2 bases, V lost 6 bases, and 7 bases had no gene match. Random-hexamer reverse transcription was applied to about 0.45 to 1 ug RNA. With immunoSEQ multiplex PCR, TCR beta CDR3 was amplified across 54 Vbeta and 13 Jbeta. TCRdb used MiXCR to reprocess the immunoSEQ multiplex PCR reads, holding one entry per CDR3 protein. The sample holds 150,000 to 200,000 distinct CDR3 sequences, 85% to 95% seen once.

This rearrangement joins TRBV5-4 to TRBJ2-1; 8 bases are a match to TRBD2. Sequencing was carried out using CD4+ T cells from PBMCs. This TCR was recovered from a human donor in good health. CDR3 coding DNA: TGTGCCAGCACCATAAGCGGGAGCGCCTACAATGAGCAGTTCTTC. As protein: CASTISGSAYNEQFF.